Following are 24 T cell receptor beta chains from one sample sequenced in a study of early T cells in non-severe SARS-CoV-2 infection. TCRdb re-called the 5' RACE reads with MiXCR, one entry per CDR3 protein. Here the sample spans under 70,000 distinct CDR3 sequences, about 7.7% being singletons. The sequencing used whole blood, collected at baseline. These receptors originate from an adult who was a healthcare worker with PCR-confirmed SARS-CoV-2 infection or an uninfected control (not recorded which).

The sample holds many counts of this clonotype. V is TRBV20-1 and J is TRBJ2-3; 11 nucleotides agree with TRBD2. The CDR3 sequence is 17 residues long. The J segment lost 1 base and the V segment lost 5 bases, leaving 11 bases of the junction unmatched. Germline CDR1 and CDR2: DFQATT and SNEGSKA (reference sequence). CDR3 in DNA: TGCAGTGCTGAGGGGATTCTAGCGGGAGGCGGCACAGATACGCAGTATTTT. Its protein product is CSAEGILAGGGTDTQYF.

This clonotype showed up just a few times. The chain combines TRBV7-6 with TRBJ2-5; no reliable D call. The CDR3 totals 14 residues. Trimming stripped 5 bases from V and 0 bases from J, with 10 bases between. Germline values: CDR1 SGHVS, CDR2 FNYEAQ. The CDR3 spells CASSRDGYQETQYF. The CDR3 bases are TGTGCCAGCAGCCGTGACGGTTACCAAGAGACCCAGTACTTC.

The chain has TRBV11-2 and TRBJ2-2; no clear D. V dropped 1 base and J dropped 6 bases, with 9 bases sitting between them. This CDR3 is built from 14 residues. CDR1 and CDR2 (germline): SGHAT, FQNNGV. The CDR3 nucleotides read TGTGCCAGCAGCTTAGGAGTCGGCCCCGGGGAGCTGTTTTTT. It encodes CASSLGVGPGELFF.

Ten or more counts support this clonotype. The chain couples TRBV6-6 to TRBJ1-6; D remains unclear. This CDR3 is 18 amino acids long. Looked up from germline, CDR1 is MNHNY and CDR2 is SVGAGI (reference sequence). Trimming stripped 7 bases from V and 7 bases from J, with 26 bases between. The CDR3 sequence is CASKFHNRIRVPNSPLHF. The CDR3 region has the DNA TGTGCCAGCAAATTTCACAACCGAATCCGAGTACCCAATTCACCCCTCCACTTT.

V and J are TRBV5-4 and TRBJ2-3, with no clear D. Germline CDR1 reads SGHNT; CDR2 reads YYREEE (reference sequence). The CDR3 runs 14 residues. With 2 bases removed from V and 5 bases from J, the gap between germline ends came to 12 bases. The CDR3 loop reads CASSFNKVGDTQYF. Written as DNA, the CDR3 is TGTGCCAGCAGCTTCAACAAGGTGGGAGATACGCAGTATTTT.

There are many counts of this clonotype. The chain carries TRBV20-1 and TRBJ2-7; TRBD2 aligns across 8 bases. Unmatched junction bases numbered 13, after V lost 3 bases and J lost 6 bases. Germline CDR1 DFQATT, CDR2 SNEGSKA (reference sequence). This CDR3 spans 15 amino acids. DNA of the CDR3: TGCAGTGCTAGGAACTTGGCCGGGAGGGGAAGCGAGCAGTACTTC. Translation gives CSARNLAGRGSEQYF.

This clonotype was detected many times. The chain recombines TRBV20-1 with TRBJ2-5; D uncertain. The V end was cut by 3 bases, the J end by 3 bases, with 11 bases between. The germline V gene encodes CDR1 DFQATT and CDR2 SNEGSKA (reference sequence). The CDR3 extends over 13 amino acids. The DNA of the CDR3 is TGCAGTGCTAGTCCGACAATTAAAGAGACCCAGTACTTC. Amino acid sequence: CSASPTIKETQYF.

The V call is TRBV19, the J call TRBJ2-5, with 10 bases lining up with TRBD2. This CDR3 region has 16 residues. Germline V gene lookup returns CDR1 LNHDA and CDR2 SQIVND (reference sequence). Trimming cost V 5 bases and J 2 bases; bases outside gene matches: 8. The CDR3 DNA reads TGTGCCAGTAGTCCCGGGACTAGCGTACTACAAGAGACCCAGTACTTC. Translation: CASSPGTSVLQETQYF.

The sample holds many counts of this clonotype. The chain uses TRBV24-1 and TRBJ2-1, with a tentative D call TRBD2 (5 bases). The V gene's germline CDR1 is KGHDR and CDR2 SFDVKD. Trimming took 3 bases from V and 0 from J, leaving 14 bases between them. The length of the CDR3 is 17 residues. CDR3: CATSDHSKDSSYNEQFF. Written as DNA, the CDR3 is TGTGCCACCAGTGATCACTCGAAGGACTCCTCCTACAATGAGCAGTTCTTC.

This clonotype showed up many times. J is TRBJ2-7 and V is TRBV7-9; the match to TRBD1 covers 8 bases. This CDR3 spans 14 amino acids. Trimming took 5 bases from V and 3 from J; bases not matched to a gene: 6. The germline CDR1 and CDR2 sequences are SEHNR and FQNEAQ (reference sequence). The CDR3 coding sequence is TGTGCCAGCAGCCCCCGGGACAGGATCTACGAGCAGTACTTC. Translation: CASSPRDRIYEQYF. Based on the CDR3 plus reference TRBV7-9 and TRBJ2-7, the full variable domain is DTGVSQNPRHKITKRGQNVTFRCDPISEHNRLYWYRQTLGQGPEFLTYFQNEAQLEKSRLLSDRFSAERPKGSFSTLEIQRTEQGDSAMYLCASSPRDRIYEQYFGPGTRLTVT.

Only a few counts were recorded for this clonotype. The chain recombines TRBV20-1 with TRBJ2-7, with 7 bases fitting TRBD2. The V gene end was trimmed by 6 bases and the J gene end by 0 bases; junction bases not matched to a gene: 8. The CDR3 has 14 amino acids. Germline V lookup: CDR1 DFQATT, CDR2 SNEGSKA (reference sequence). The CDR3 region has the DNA TGCAGTGCCCCCGGGACTACCATCTCCTACGAGCAGTACTTC. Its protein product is CSAPGTTISYEQYF.

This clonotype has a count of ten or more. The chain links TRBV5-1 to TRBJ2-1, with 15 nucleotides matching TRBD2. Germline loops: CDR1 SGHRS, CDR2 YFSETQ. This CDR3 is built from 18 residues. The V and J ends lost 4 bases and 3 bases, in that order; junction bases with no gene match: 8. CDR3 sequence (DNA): TGCGCCAGCAGCACCGGACTAGCGGGAGGGCCTTACTACAATGAGCAGTTCTTC. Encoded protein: CASSTGLAGGPYYNEQFF.

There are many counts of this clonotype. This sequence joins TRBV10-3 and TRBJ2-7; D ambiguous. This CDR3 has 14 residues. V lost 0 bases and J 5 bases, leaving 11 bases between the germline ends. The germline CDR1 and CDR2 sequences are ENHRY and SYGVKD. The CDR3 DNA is TGTGCCATCAGTGAGTCAGCATTGACCCACGAGCAGTACTTC. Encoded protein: CAISESALTHEQYF.

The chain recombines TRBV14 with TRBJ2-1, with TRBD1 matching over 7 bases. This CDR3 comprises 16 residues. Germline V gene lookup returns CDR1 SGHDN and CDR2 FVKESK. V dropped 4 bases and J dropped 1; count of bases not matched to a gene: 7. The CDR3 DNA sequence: TGTGCCAGCAGCCGACAGGGACCCGAATCCTACAATGAGCAGTTCTTC. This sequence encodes CASSRQGPESYNEQFF.

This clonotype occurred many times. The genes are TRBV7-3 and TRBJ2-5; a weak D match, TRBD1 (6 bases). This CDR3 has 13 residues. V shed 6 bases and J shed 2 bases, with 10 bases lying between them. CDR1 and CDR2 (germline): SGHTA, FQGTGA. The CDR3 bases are TGTGCCAGCAGTTTCGGACAGCAAGAGACCCAGTACTTC. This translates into CASSFGQQETQYF.

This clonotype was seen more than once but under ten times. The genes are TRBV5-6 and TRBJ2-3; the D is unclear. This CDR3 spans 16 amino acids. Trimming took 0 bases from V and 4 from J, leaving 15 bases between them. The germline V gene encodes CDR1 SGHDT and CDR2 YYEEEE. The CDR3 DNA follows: TGTGCCAGCAGCTTGGAGGGTCCCCGATGGGCAGATACGCAGTATTTT. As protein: CASSLEGPRWADTQYF.

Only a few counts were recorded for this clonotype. CDR3 sequence reads: CASSEEVVGSVHTDTQYF. CDR3 bases: TGTGCCAGCAGTGAAGAGGTTGTGGGATCAGTTCACACAGATACGCAGTATTTT. This sequence joins TRBV25-1 and TRBJ2-3; D ambiguous. The germline V and J ends were trimmed by 2 bases and 2 bases, with 20 bases remaining between them. This CDR3 has 18 amino acids. Germline CDR1 and CDR2: MGHDK and SYGVNS.

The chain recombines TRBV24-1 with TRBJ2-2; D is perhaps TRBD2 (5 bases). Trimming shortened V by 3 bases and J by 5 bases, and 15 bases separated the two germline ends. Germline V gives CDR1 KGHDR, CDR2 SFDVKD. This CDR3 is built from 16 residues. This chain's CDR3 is CATSDPRGLDTGELFF. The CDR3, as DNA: TGTGCCACCAGTGATCCCAGAGGGCTGGATACCGGGGAGCTGTTTTTT.

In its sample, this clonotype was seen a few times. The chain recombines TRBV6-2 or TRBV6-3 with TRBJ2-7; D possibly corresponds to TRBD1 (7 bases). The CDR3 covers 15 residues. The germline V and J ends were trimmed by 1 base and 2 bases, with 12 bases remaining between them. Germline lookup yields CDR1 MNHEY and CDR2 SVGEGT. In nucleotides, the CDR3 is TGTGCCAGCAGTTACTGGAGGGGGCAAGCCTACGAGCAGTACTTC. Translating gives CASSYWRGQAYEQYF.

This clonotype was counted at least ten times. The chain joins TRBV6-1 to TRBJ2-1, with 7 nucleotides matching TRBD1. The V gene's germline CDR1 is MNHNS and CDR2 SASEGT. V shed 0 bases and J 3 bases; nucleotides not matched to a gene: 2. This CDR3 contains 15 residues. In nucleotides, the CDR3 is TGTGCCAGCAGTGAAGCGGCAGGGGGCTACAATGAGCAGTTCTTC. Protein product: CASSEAAGGYNEQFF.

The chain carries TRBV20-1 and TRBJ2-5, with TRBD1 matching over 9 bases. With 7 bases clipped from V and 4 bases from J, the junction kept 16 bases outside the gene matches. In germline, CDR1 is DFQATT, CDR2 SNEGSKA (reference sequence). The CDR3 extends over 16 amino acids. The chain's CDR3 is CSVKDRDRAWGETQYF. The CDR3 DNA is TGCAGTGTCAAAGACCGGGACAGGGCTTGGGGAGAGACCCAGTACTTC.

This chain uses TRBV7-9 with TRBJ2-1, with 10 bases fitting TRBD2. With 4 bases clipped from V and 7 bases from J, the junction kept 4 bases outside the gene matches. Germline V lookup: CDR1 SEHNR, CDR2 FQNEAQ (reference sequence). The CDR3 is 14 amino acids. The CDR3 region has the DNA TGTGCCAGCAGCTCTAGCGGGAGAGGGAATGAGCAGTTCTTC. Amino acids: CASSSSGRGNEQFF.

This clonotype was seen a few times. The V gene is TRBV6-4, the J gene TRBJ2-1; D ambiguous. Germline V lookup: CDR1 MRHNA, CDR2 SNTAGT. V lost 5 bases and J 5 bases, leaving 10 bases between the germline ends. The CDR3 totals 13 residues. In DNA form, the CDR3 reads TGTGCCAGCAGTCCAGGCAGCAACAATGAGCAGTTCTTC. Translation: CASSPGSNNEQFF.

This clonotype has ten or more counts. The CDR3 loop is CASSGKPGHPDTQYF. CDR3 sequence (DNA): TGTGCCAGCAGTGGCAAGCCGGGACACCCAGATACGCAGTATTTT. The gene calls are TRBV6-1 and TRBJ2-3, with D possibly being TRBD1 (6 bases). V lost 4 bases and J 4 bases, leaving 15 bases between the germline ends. The V gene's germline CDR1 is MNHNS and CDR2 SASEGT. The CDR3 has 15 residues.